This T cell receptor beta chain was identified in a study of cytotoxic CD8 clonotypes in ibrutinib-treated CLL. CDR3 size: 16 residues. V lost 5 bases to trimming and J lost 2 bases; unmatched junction nucleotides: 10. Germline V gives CDR1 SGHDN, CDR2 FVKESK. TCRdb keeps only in-frame clones here, not all; method: immunoSEQ multiplex PCR. The sample consists of some 200,000 clones, more than 65% of them appearing once. The chain recombines TRBV14 with TRBJ2-5; TRBD2 matches 8 bases. The clonotype originates from a human donor with chronic lymphocytic leukemia. The source was PBMCs, collected after 12 months of ibrutinib treatment. The CDR3: CASSVGSSGEQETQYF. Written as DNA, the CDR3 is TGTGCCAGCAGCGTTGGTAGTAGCGGGGAACAAGAGACCCAGTACTTC.